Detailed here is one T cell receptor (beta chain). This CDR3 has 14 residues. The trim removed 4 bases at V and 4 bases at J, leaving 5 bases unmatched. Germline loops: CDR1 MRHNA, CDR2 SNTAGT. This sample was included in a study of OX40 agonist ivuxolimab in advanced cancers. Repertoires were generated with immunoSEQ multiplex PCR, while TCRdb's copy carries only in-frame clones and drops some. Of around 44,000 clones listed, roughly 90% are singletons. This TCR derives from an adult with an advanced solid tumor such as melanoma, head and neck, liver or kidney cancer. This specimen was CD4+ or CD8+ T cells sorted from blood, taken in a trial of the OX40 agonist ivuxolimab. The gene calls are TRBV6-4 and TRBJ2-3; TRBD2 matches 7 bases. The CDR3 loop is CASSAGAGADTQYF. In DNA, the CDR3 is TGTGCCAGCAGTGCTGGGGCGGGAGCAGATACGCAGTATTTT.